Shown below are 20 T cell receptor beta chains from a single sample sequenced in a study of T cell repertoires in cytomegalovirus infection. One entry per CDR3 protein results from TCRdb running MiXCR on the reads. The sample has fewer than 1,000,000 distinct CDR3 sequences, more than 25% seen once. No antigen is known for these receptors. The sequenced sample was cultured CD8+ T cells from PBMCs, obtained from culture after CMV antigen stimulation. The receptors stem from a human donor in good health (CMV status not recorded). Some clones in this sample may be carry-over from other donors' samples.

The CDR3 DNA is TGCGCCAGCAGCCAAGTTCTGGGTGCTCAGCCCCAGCATTTT. The encoded protein is CASSQVLGAQPQHF. The chain is built from TRBV4-1 and TRBJ1-5, with D unclear. This CDR3 has 14 residues. Deletions cut 1 base from V and 6 bases from J, with 10 bases between. In germline, CDR1 is MGHRA, CDR2 YSYEKL.

This clonotype was seen only a few times. J is TRBJ2-7 and V is TRBV12-3 or TRBV12-4; the D gene is possibly TRBD2 (7 bases). The CDR3 runs to 13 residues. V was pared by 7 bases and J by 6 bases, with 16 bases between. CDR3 in DNA: TGTGCCAGCACCTTAGGGGGGGCCGGCGAGCAGTACTTC. Amino acid sequence: CASTLGGAGEQYF.

This clonotype was counted a few times. V usage is TRBV20-1 and J usage is TRBJ1-1; a possible D gene is TRBD1 (6 bases). The CDR3 has 13 residues. The V gene lost 2 bases and the J gene lost 0 bases, with 7 bases spanning the gap. The germline V gene has CDR1 DFQATT and CDR2 SNEGSKA (reference sequence). The chain's CDR3 is CSARQGMNTEAFF. In DNA, the CDR3 is TGCAGTGCTAGACAGGGGATGAACACTGAAGCTTTCTTT.

This clonotype has ten or more counts. V usage is TRBV7-2 and J usage is TRBJ2-7, with 9 bases fitting TRBD1. This CDR3 region has 12 residues. Germline V gives CDR1 SGHTA, CDR2 FQGNSA. The chain's CDR3 is CAWTGVTCEQYV. Written as DNA, the CDR3 is TGTGCTTGGACAGGGGTGACGTGCGAGCAGTACGTC.

The rearrangement joins TRBV6-6 to TRBJ1-1, with unresolved D. Germline lookup yields CDR1 MNHNY and CDR2 SVGAGI (reference sequence). The CDR3 runs to 13 residues. V lost 2 bases and J 5 bases, leaving 9 bases between the germline ends. CDR3 sequence: CASSYEGMTEAFF. DNA for the CDR3: TGTGCCAGCAGTTACGAGGGTATGACTGAAGCTTTCTTT.

The chain carries TRBV13 and TRBJ2-7, with D perhaps TRBD2 (7 bases). The CDR3 totals 15 residues. The germline V gene encodes CDR1 PRHDT and CDR2 FYEKMQ (reference sequence). With 6 bases removed from V and 1 base from J, the gap between germline ends came to 16 bases. The CDR3 coding sequence is TGTGCCAGCAGTCAAAGGGGGGGCAGATCCTACGAGCAGTACGTC. It encodes CASSQRGGRSYEQYV.

This clonotype was observed a handful of times. The V and J genes are TRBV28 and TRBJ2-1, with 7 bases that match TRBD2. The CDR3 is 14 residues long. Trimming removed 3 bases from V and 4 bases from J; junction bases left unmatched: 3. CDR1 MDHEN and CDR2 SYDVKM come from the germline V gene. CDR3 sequence (DNA): TGTGCCAGCAGTTTTTTCGGGGGGTACAATGAGCAGTTCTTC. Its protein is CASSFFGGYNEQFF.

Here the CDR3 reads CASSFTSGAGDEQFF. The CDR3 DNA is TGTGCCAGCAGTTTTACTAGCGGGGCTGGAGATGAGCAGTTCTTC. This rearrangement joins TRBV5-4 to TRBJ2-1; 10 nucleotides match TRBD2. Germline trimming cut 5 bases from V and 8 bases from J; bases unmatched to any gene: 10. CDR1 SGHNT and CDR2 YYREEE come from the germline V gene (reference sequence). The CDR3 totals 15 residues. The full variable domain, completed using reference TRBV5-4 and TRBJ2-1, is ETGVTQSPTHLIKTRGQQVTLRCSSQSGHNTVSWYQQALGQGPQFIFQYYREEENGRGNFPPRFSGLQFPNYSSELNVNALELDDSALYLCASSFTSGAGDEQFFGPGTRLTVL.

V usage is TRBV3-1 and J usage is TRBJ1-2, with D maybe TRBD1 (5 bases). Trimming stripped 1 base from V and 14 bases from J, with 14 bases between. CDR3 length: 12 residues. Looked up from germline, CDR1 is LGHDT and CDR2 is YNNKEL (reference sequence). CDR3 sequence (DNA): TGTGCCAGCAGCCAAGGTGGCAGGGATTGTACCTTC. It encodes CASSQGGRDCTF.

This sequence joins TRBV20-1 and TRBJ2-3; 13 bases agree with TRBD2. The V segment lost 0 bases and the J segment 0 bases; nucleotides outside the gene matches: 9. The CDR3 runs 19 residues. The germline V gene encodes CDR1 DFQATT and CDR2 SNEGSKA (reference sequence). The CDR3 DNA reads TGCAGTGCTAGAGATAAATCCTCGGGACTAGCGGGGAGCACAGATACGCAGTATTTT. Its protein product is CSARDKSSGLAGSTDTQYF.

The chain carries TRBV6-6 and TRBJ2-5; D is unresolved. Germline CDR1 is MNHNY and CDR2 is SVGAGI (reference sequence). V dropped 2 bases and J dropped 5 bases, with 6 bases sitting between them. The CDR3 is 12 amino acids. The chain's CDR3 is CASSYEAETQYF. CDR3 sequence (DNA): TGTGCCAGCAGTTACGAGGCTGAGACCCAGTACTTC.

The chain links TRBV2 to TRBJ1-2, with D hard to call. The V gene's germline CDR1 is SNHLY and CDR2 FYNNEI. Trimming took 8 bases from V and 2 from J, leaving 9 bases between them. There are 12 residues in the CDR3. CDR3 amino acids: CASPAQNYGYTF. CDR3 DNA: TGTGCCAGCCCGGCCCAAAACTATGGCTACACCTTC.

The table lists this clonotype with a few counts. This chain links TRBV6-6 with TRBJ1-2; D is possibly TRBD1 (5 bases). This CDR3 comprises 11 residues. Trimming pared 8 bases from V and 8 bases from J, leaving 12 bases between. From germline, CDR1 is MNHNY and CDR2 SVGAGI (reference sequence). The CDR3 reads CASGGAVGYTF. The DNA for the CDR3 is TGTGCCAGCGGGGGAGCGGTCGGCTACACCTTC.

Ten or more counts support this clonotype. The rearrangement joins TRBV7-2 to TRBJ1-1; 8 bases align to TRBD1. V gave up 4 bases and J gave up 4 bases; unmatched junction bases: 5. Germline V gene lookup returns CDR1 SGHTA and CDR2 FQGNSA. The CDR3 sequence is 14 residues long. CDR3 in amino acids: CASSSNTGGTEAFF. The DNA for the CDR3 is TGTGCCAGCAGCTCCAACACAGGGGGCACTGAAGCTTTCTTT.

This rearrangement joins TRBV18 to TRBJ1-2, with a weak D call TRBD1 (6 bases). The CDR3 covers 13 residues. CDR1 and CDR2 (germline): KGHSH, LQKENI. V shed 2 bases and J shed 8 bases, with 12 bases lying between them. DNA for the CDR3: TGTGCCAGCTCACCAGAGGGGGGACGCGGCTACACCTTC. Translated: CASSPEGGRGYTF.

In this sample, this clonotype turned up a few times. V usage is TRBV6-5 and J usage is TRBJ1-4; D not certain. The CDR3 covers 13 residues. In germline, CDR1 is MNHEY, CDR2 SVGAGI. Trimming took 4 bases from V and 8 from J, leaving 11 bases between them. CDR3 in amino acids: CASSSLVNEKLFF. The CDR3 DNA reads as TGTGCCAGCAGTTCACTGGTTAACGAAAAACTGTTTTTT.

The DNA of the CDR3 is TGTGCCAGCAGCTTAAGGGGAGGTAGCGGGGGGGCGGGCTCCTACAATGAGCAGTTCTTC. Its translation is CASSLRGGSGGAGSYNEQFF. J is TRBJ2-1 and V is TRBV11-2, with 11 bases aligning to TRBD2. Germline lookup yields CDR1 SGHAT and CDR2 FQNNGV. Trimming took 2 bases from V and 0 from J; bases not matched to a gene: 12. The length of the CDR3 is 20 residues. Based on the CDR3 plus reference TRBV11-2 and TRBJ2-1, the full variable domain is EAGVAQSPRYKIIEKRQSVAFWCNPISGHATLYWYQQILGQGPKLLIQFQNNGVVDDSQLPKDRFSAERLKGVDSTLKIQPAKLEDSAVYLCASSLRGGSGGAGSYNEQFFGPGTRLTVL.

In its sample, this clonotype was seen a few times. The rearrangement uses TRBV6-5 and TRBJ2-1; D is unresolved. The CDR3 loop spans 13 amino acids. Trimming removed 6 bases from V and 2 bases from J, with 8 bases in between. Looked up from germline, CDR1 is MNHEY and CDR2 is SVGAGI. The DNA of the CDR3 is TGTGCCAGCAGAACCGACACCTACAATGAGCAGTTCTTC. Translating gives CASRTDTYNEQFF.

The chain combines TRBV25-1 with TRBJ1-5; possible D gene TRBD1, 5 bases. V lost 6 bases and J 5 bases, leaving 14 bases between the germline ends. The CDR3 totals 14 residues. Germline V gene sequence: CDR1 MGHDK, CDR2 SYGVNS. The CDR3 DNA follows: TGTGCCAGCAGCCATCGGGGGGGATATCAGCCCCAGCATTTT. Translated, it gives CASSHRGGYQPQHF.

J is TRBJ2-6 and V is TRBV5-1; D gene unclear. The germline V gene has CDR1 SGHRS and CDR2 YFSETQ. V gave up 4 bases and J gave up 2 bases, with 13 bases separating them. This CDR3 has 16 amino acids. The CDR3 here is CASSPLIAAGANVLTF. The DNA of the CDR3 is TGCGCCAGCAGCCCCCTAATCGCTGCTGGGGCCAACGTCCTGACTTTC.